The entry below describes one T cell receptor (beta chain). Its antigen is currently unknown. TCRdb recomputed calls from the 5' RACE reads with MiXCR, one row per CDR3 protein. The sample lists roughly 490,000 distinct CDR3 sequences; roughly an eighth were seen once. This sample was taken from a study of identical twins. Findings and caveats of the study: Beta out-of-frame twin sharing showed a weaker excess.

This sample also appeared in a second study, on yellow fever vaccine responses in identical twins.

The sequenced sample consisted of CD4+ T cells sorted from blood. This clonotype originated in a woman between 18 and 29 years old in good health.

The CDR3 loop is CSASTPLAGGIDEQFF. The CDR3 DNA is TGCAGTGCCTCCACCCCACTAGCGGGGGGGATAGATGAGCAGTTCTTC. The J gene is TRBJ2-1, the V gene TRBV20-1; the match to TRBD2 covers 13 bases. Germline V gives CDR1 DFQATT, CDR2 SNEGSKA (reference sequence). J lost 8 bases, V lost 6 bases, and 13 bases had no gene match. This CDR3 comprises 16 residues.